Below, one T cell receptor (beta chain) is given with its context. Its antigen is still unknown. The data stem from a study of OX40 agonist ivuxolimab in advanced cancers. Trimming stripped 3 bases from V and 4 bases from J, with 12 bases between. The CDR3 length is 14 residues. Per germline, CDR1 MDHEN and CDR2 SYDVKM. Libraries were prepared by immunoSEQ multiplex PCR; TCRdb keeps only in-frame clonotypes and omits some of them. The table has some 91,000 clones, approximately 87% seen once. Study outcomes and limitations: Circulating CD4+ and CD8+ T cells showed clonal expansion by week 6 at 0.1 to 3.0 mg/kg. Undetermined was the antigen specificity of the expanded peripheral T cells. Averaging showed that CD8+ T cells had more expanded clones than CD4+ did.

Anyone with autoimmune disease history or systemic immunosuppression was excluded. V is TRBV28 and J is TRBJ1-1, with a tentative D call TRBD1 (5 bases). The TCR comes from an adult with an advanced solid tumor such as melanoma, head and neck, liver or kidney cancer. The starting material was CD4+ or CD8+ T cells sorted from blood, obtained in a trial of the OX40 agonist ivuxolimab. CDR3 region: CASSLEGRGTEAFF. CDR3 coding DNA: TGTGCCAGCAGTTTGGAGGGGAGGGGCACTGAAGCTTTCTTT.